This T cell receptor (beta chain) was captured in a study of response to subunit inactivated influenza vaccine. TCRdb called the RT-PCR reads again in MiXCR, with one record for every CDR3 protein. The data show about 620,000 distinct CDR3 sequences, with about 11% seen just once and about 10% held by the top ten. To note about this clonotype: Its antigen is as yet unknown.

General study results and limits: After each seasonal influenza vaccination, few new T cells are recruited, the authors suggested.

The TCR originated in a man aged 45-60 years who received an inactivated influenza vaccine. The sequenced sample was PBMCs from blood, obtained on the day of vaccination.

The DNA of the CDR3 is TGTGCCAGCCCTGCGGGGCGCAACGTCCTGACTTTC. Protein sequence: CASPAGRNVLTF. The J gene is TRBJ2-6, the V gene TRBV12-3 or TRBV12-4; TRBD2 might be the D (6 bases). V lost 8 bases and J lost 9, with 11 bases in between. This CDR3 spans 12 amino acids.